The 15 T cell receptor beta chains below all came from one sample that was sequenced in a study of blood T cell repertoires in COVID-19. TCRdb's table, derived via immunoSEQ multiplex PCR, lists solely in-frame clones and lacks some. Of 54,000 or so clones in the sample, around 83% were seen once. The sequenced material came from peripheral blood. The source of these receptors is a woman aged 80 or over with acute or convalescent COVID-19.

The chain links TRBV28 to TRBJ1-6; no reliable D call. This CDR3 has 13 amino acids. Trimming removed 2 bases at V and 13 bases at J, with 12 bases between. In germline, CDR1 is MDHEN, CDR2 SYDVKM. CDR3 region: CASSLDGVEPLHF. In DNA form, the CDR3 reads TGTGCCAGCAGTTTAGATGGAGTGGAGCCCCTCCACTTT.

The sample holds a few counts of this clone. The genes are TRBV5-1 and TRBJ2-3; TRBD2 matches 11 bases. The V and J ends lost 4 bases and 2 bases, in that order; junction bases with no gene match: 3. Germline V gives CDR1 SGHRS, CDR2 YFSETQ. This CDR3 comprises 15 residues. CDR3 DNA: TGCGCCAGCAGCACTAGCGGGAGAGACACAGATACGCAGTATTTT. Its protein product is CASSTSGRDTDTQYF. Drawing the rest from reference TRBV5-1 and TRBJ2-3, the complete variable domain is KAGVTQTPRYLIKTRGQQVTLSCSPISGHRSVSWYQQTPGQGLQFLFEYFSETQRNKGNFPGRFSGRQFSNSRSEMNVSTLELGDSALYLCASSTSGRDTDTQYFGPGTRLTVL.

The rearrangement joins TRBV5-1 to TRBJ2-7; TRBD1 is a possible D gene (6 bases). CDR1 and CDR2 (germline): SGHRS, YFSETQ. The CDR3 extends over 14 amino acids. Trimming took 1 base from V and 3 from J, leaving 11 bases between them. CDR3 DNA: TGCGCCAGCAGCTTGAGGCAGGGGAACTACGAGCAGTACTTC. Translating it yields CASSLRQGNYEQYF.

The CDR3 here is CASLPGQGNQPQHF. The CDR3 coding sequence is TGTGCCAGCTTGCCGGGACAGGGAAATCAGCCCCAGCATTTT. J is TRBJ1-5 and V is TRBV2; 9 positions match TRBD1. V lost 8 bases to trimming and J lost 4 bases; unmatched junction nucleotides: 6. From germline, CDR1 is SNHLY and CDR2 FYNNEI. This CDR3 spans 14 amino acids.

The chain recombines TRBV3-1 (or the pseudogene TRBV3-2) with TRBJ1-2; no clear D gene. V was cut by 0 bases and J by 8 bases, with 7 bases left in between. The CDR3 loop spans 12 amino acids. In germline, CDR1 is LGHDT, CDR2 YNNKEL (reference sequence). This CDR3 reads CASSQDQWGYTF. CDR3 in DNA: TGTGCCAGCAGCCAAGATCAGTGGGGCTACACCTTC.

The V and J genes are TRBV20-1 and TRBJ1-5; no firm D call. The CDR3 is 13 amino acids. The germline CDR1 and CDR2 sequences are DFQATT and SNEGSKA (reference sequence). V was clipped by 3 bases and J by 7 bases, with 13 bases between them. DNA of the CDR3: TGCAGTGCTAGTCCCTGTGGAGGCCAGCCCCAGCATTTT. Translating gives CSASPCGGQPQHF.

CDR3 nucleotide sequence: TGTGCCAGCAGGTCGGGGGACTCTGGAAACACCATATATTTT. It translates to CASRSGDSGNTIYF. This chain connects TRBV6-5 to TRBJ1-3; the D gene is possibly TRBD1 (5 bases). The germline V gene encodes CDR1 MNHEY and CDR2 SVGAGI. The CDR3 sequence is 14 residues long. Deletions cut 6 bases from V and 0 bases from J, with 9 bases between.

The chain links TRBV6-1 to TRBJ1-1, with 10 nucleotides matching TRBD1. The CDR3 length is 16 residues. Trimming took 3 bases from V and 5 from J; bases not matched to a gene: 9. Looked up from germline, CDR1 is MNHNS and CDR2 is SASEGT. The CDR3: CASSDPGQGRGTEAFF. In DNA form, the CDR3 reads TGTGCCAGCAGTGACCCGGGACAGGGGAGAGGGACTGAAGCTTTCTTT.

The gene calls are TRBV7-2 and TRBJ1-2, with D tentatively TRBD1 (6 bases). CDR1 is SGHTA, CDR2 FQGNSA, per germline. The CDR3 is 14 amino acids. V dropped 3 bases and J dropped 8 bases, with 16 bases sitting between them. In nucleotides, the CDR3 is TGTGCCAGCAGCTTTCACCGGCCAGGGGACGGCTACACCTTC. Amino acid sequence: CASSFHRPGDGYTF. The full variable domain, with the rest looked up from reference TRBV7-2 and TRBJ1-2, is GAGVSQSPSNKVTEKGKDVELRCDPISGHTALYWYRQSLGQGLEFLIYFQGNSAPDKSGLPSDRFSAERTGGSVSTLTIQRTQQEDSAVYLCASSFHRPGDGYTFGSGTRLTVV.

This sequence joins TRBV5-1 and TRBJ2-7; 7 bases are a match to TRBD1. There are 13 residues in the CDR3. Per the germline V gene, CDR1 is SGHRS and CDR2 is YFSETQ. V was pared by 4 bases and J by 5 bases, with 6 bases of the junction left unmatched. CDR3 coding DNA: TGCGCCAGCAGCCGAGGGGACAGAGACGAGCAGTACTTC. It yields the protein CASSRGDRDEQYF. The full variable domain, completed using reference TRBV5-1 and TRBJ2-7, is KAGVTQTPRYLIKTRGQQVTLSCSPISGHRSVSWYQQTPGQGLQFLFEYFSETQRNKGNFPGRFSGRQFSNSRSEMNVSTLELGDSALYLCASSRGDRDEQYFGPGTRLTVT.

The chain employs TRBV27 and TRBJ2-7; no reliable D call. This CDR3 contains 15 residues. Between the trimmed V and J ends, which lost 6 bases and 2 bases, there was a span of 17 bases. The V gene's germline CDR1 is MNHEY and CDR2 SMNVEV (reference sequence). Here the CDR3 reads CASRNDWSFTYEQYF. The CDR3 DNA reads as TGTGCCAGCAGAAACGATTGGAGTTTCACCTACGAGCAGTACTTC.

The chain carries TRBV3-1 (or the pseudogene TRBV3-2) and TRBJ2-2, with a weak D call TRBD2 (5 bases). Deletions cut 0 bases from V and 8 bases from J, with 7 bases between. The CDR3 consists of 13 residues. CDR1 and CDR2 from the germline V gene are LGHDT and YNNKEL (reference sequence). Here the CDR3 DNA reads TGTGCCAGCAGCCAAGATCGGGGTGGGGAGCTGTTTTTT. Protein: CASSQDRGGELFF.

This chain uses TRBV23-1 with TRBJ1-6; 8 bases match TRBD1. TRBV23-1 is filed as an ORF, its function uncertain. The CDR3 contains 21 residues. V was clipped by 6 bases and J by 0 bases; unmatched bases: 19. The CDR3 DNA reads as TGCGCCAGCAGCCTAAGGGGTAACCGGGACAGGCAGAGCTCCTATAATTCACCCCTCCACTTT. Translating it yields CASSLRGNRDRQSSYNSPLHF.

The chain links TRBV9 to TRBJ2-3; 9 bases are a match to TRBD2. The CDR3 has 15 amino acids. With V trimmed by 3 bases and J by 3 bases, 5 bases remained unmatched. Germline V lookup: CDR1 SGDLS, CDR2 YYNGEE. CDR3 DNA sequence: TGTGCCAGCAGCGCCACTAGCGGGCAGACAGATACGCAGTATTTT. Protein: CASSATSGQTDTQYF.

This chain connects TRBV27 to TRBJ1-2; possibly TRBD1 for D (5 bases). CDR3 size: 16 residues. The V end lost 5 bases, the J end lost 0 bases, and 16 bases lay between the germline ends. Germline lookup yields CDR1 MNHEY and CDR2 SMNVEV (reference sequence). CDR3 amino acids: CASSTIQGTANYGYTF. CDR3 coding DNA: TGTGCCAGCAGTACCATTCAGGGTACAGCTAACTATGGCTACACCTTC.